One and the same sample provided the 29 T cell receptor beta chains below, sequenced in a study of spatial heterogeneity in lung cancer. Time point indicated: sample taken at primary tumor resection. TCRdb itself ran the 5' RACE reads through MiXCR, one entry per CDR3 protein. The table shows about 39,000 distinct CDR3 sequences, with approximately 3.1% occurring only once. Here the sequenced sample was normal lung tissue next to the tumor, taken at surgery. Receptors were obtained from a male donor with early-stage non-small cell lung cancer.

This clonotype appeared once. Since a much larger clone is just one base distant, this may be a read error. The genes are TRBV2 and TRBJ1-5; D is unclear. This CDR3 is built from 14 residues. Germline-derived CDR1 and CDR2 are SNHLY and FYNNEI. The CDR3 spells CAVREGNGNQLQHF. The CDR3 region has the DNA TGTGCCGTTAGAGAGGGAAATGGGAATCAGCTCCAGCATTTT.

In this sample, this clonotype turned up many times. V and J are TRBV18 and TRBJ1-3; D uncertain. CDR3 length: 14 residues. Trimming left V 7 bases short and J 2 bases short, with 12 bases between. From germline, CDR1 is KGHSH and CDR2 LQKENI. DNA for the CDR3: TGTGCCAGCTTACTCCAGGAGACTGGAAACACCATATATTTT. Protein: CASLLQETGNTIYF.

At least ten counts were recorded for this clonotype. CDR3 amino acids: CASSPGLGTDTQYF. CDR3 in DNA: TGTGCCAGCAGCCCAGGGTTGGGCACAGATACGCAGTATTTT. V and J are TRBV11-2 and TRBJ2-3; the D gene is possibly TRBD1 (5 bases). The germline V and J ends were trimmed by 5 bases and 1 base, with 10 bases remaining between them. This CDR3 is 14 amino acids long. CDR1 is SGHAT and CDR2 is FQNNGV in the germline V gene. Looking up the rest from reference TRBV11-2 and TRBJ2-3 gives the full variable domain: EAGVAQSPRYKIIEKRQSVAFWCNPISGHATLYWYQQILGQGPKLLIQFQNNGVVDDSQLPKDRFSAERLKGVDSTLKIQPAKLEDSAVYLCASSPGLGTDTQYFGPGTRLTVL.

This clonotype was picked up many times. CDR3 bases: TGTGCCAGCAGTTTGTCGGCAGAAGGGAATAATTCACCCCTCCACTTT. This codes for CASSLSAEGNNSPLHF. The rearrangement links TRBV12-3 or TRBV12-4 to TRBJ1-6; D gene uncertain. The CDR3 totals 16 residues. The ends were cut back, 3 bases at V and 5 bases at J, with 14 bases in the middle.

This clonotype has at least ten counts. A junction end diverges from the germline sequence, so it may reflect a read error. This chain connects TRBV20-1 to TRBJ2-7; 7 positions match TRBD1. There are 11 residues in the CDR3. Germline V gene sequence: CDR1 DFQATT, CDR2 SNEGSKA (reference sequence). In nucleotides, the CDR3 is TGCAGTGCTAGGACAGGGTCCATCGGGGACTTC. This encodes CSARTGSIGDF.

At least ten counts were recorded for this clonotype. The V call is TRBV28, the J call TRBJ2-3; 7 positions match TRBD1. CDR1 and CDR2 (germline): MDHEN, SYDVKM. The CDR3 loop spans 15 amino acids. Germline trimming cut 5 bases from V and 0 bases from J; bases unmatched to any gene: 5. The CDR3 spells CASSLGTASTDTQYF. The CDR3 DNA is TGTGCCAGCAGTCTAGGGACAGCTAGCACAGATACGCAGTATTTT.

This clonotype was recorded at least ten times. The chain combines TRBV5-1 with TRBJ1-4; perhaps TRBD1 as D (6 bases). Germline assignment: CDR1 SGHRS and CDR2 YFSETQ. The CDR3 contains 16 residues. The V and J ends lost 2 bases and 5 bases respectively, with 16 bases between them. The CDR3 nucleotides are TGCGCCAGCAGCTTAGATCCGGGACACCAGAATGAAAAACTGTTTTTT. Its translation is CASSLDPGHQNEKLFF.

This clonotype was observed many times. This chain uses TRBV10-2 with TRBJ2-5; D unresolved. The V gene lost 3 bases and the J gene lost 1 base, with 6 bases spanning the gap. Germline V CDR1 and CDR2: WSHSY, SAAADI. The CDR3 runs to 13 residues. The CDR3 sequence: CASSEHSQETQYF. DNA for the CDR3: TGCGCCAGCAGTGAACACTCCCAAGAGACCCAGTACTTC.

This clonotype appeared many times. This chain links TRBV6-6 with TRBJ1-3; TRBD1 agrees at 8 bases. V shed 10 bases and J 5 bases; nucleotides not matched to a gene: 4. Per the germline V gene, CDR1 is MNHNY and CDR2 is SVGAGI (reference sequence). The CDR3 loop spans 12 amino acids. The CDR3: CATRTGRNTIYF. DNA for the CDR3: TGTGCCACCAGGACAGGGAGAAACACCATATATTTT.

There are many counts of this clonotype. The J gene is TRBJ1-1, the V gene TRBV10-3, with 10 bases fitting TRBD1. V shed 6 bases, J shed 7 bases, and the junction held 5 bases outside the gene matches. The CDR3 has 13 amino acids. Germline assignment: CDR1 ENHRY and CDR2 SYGVKD. CDR3: CAIRSGQGDEAFF. The CDR3 coding sequence is TGTGCCATCAGATCTGGACAGGGGGATGAAGCTTTCTTT.

This clonotype has a count of ten or more. The V gene is TRBV2, the J gene TRBJ2-7; 11 bases align to TRBD2. The CDR3 spans 13 residues. With 7 bases clipped from V and 7 bases from J, the junction kept 6 bases outside the gene matches. The germline CDR1 and CDR2 sequences are SNHLY and FYNNEI. CDR3 region: CASTTSGSWEQYF. CDR3 nucleotide sequence: TGTGCCAGCACAACTAGCGGGAGTTGGGAGCAGTACTTC.

This clonotype was recorded at least ten times. This chain uses TRBV29-1 with TRBJ2-3, with a possible D match to TRBD2 (7 bases). V gave up 8 bases and J gave up 2 bases, with 17 bases separating them. Germline lookup yields CDR1 SQVTM and CDR2 ANQGSEA. The CDR3 has 14 amino acids. CDR3 amino acids: CSSSGGGNTDTQYF. The CDR3 region has the DNA TGCAGCTCTAGTGGCGGGGGCAACACAGATACGCAGTATTTT.

This clonotype was observed many times. This chain links TRBV28 with TRBJ1-5, with D maybe TRBD1 (5 bases). This CDR3 has 14 residues. Trimming took off 5 bases at V and 6 bases at J, with 14 bases between the two ends. In germline, CDR1 is MDHEN, CDR2 SYDVKM. The DNA of the CDR3 is TGTGCCAGCAGTCTAAGGGGTTTGGGTCAGCCCCAGCATTTT. It translates to CASSLRGLGQPQHF.

This clonotype was counted ten times or more. An end of the junction differs from the germline gene, which may be a read error. The chain has TRBV29-1 and TRBJ2-3; 9 bases agree with TRBD2. The CDR3 totals 13 residues. Germline loops: CDR1 SQVTM, CDR2 ANQGSEA. Here the CDR3 DNA reads TGCAGCGTTTATAGCGGGGGCACAGATACGCGGTATTTT. Translation: CSVYSGGTDTRYF.

This clonotype was recorded at least ten times. The chain recombines TRBV28 with TRBJ1-4; D unresolved. CDR3 length: 15 amino acids. Germline V gene data show CDR1 as MDHEN and CDR2 as SYDVKM. Trimming pared 8 bases from V and 4 bases from J, leaving 17 bases between. CDR3 DNA sequence: TGTGCCAGCGCACATCCCGGACGTGATAATGAAAAACTGTTTTTT. Its translation: CASAHPGRDNEKLFF.

This clonotype was seen many times. This rearrangement joins TRBV4-1 to TRBJ1-2; D is uncertain. The germline V gene encodes CDR1 MGHRA and CDR2 YSYEKL. The V gene lost 5 bases and the J gene lost 3 bases, with 16 bases spanning the gap. The CDR3 covers 15 residues. CDR3 nucleotide sequence: TGCGCCAGCAGCACTGAGGATGCGGCTTACTATGGCTACACCTTC. It is translated as CASSTEDAAYYGYTF.

This clonotype was seen repeatedly, ten times or more. This chain links TRBV7-8 with TRBJ2-1; D not certain. V lost 2 bases, J lost 7 bases, and 9 bases lay in between. Germline V gene lookup returns CDR1 SGHVS and CDR2 FQNEAQ. The CDR3 sequence is 13 residues long. CDR3 sequence: CASSLPPLNEQFF. The CDR3 nucleotides are TGTGCCAGCAGCTTACCCCCCCTGAATGAGCAGTTCTTC. Based on the CDR3 plus reference TRBV7-8 and TRBJ2-1, the full variable domain is GAGVSQSPRYKVAKRGQDVALRCDPISGHVSLFWYQQALGQGPEFLTYFQNEAQLDKSGLPSDRFFAERPEGSVSTLKIQRTQQEDSAVYLCASSLPPLNEQFFGPGTRLTVL.

The chain links TRBV7-9 to TRBJ1-2, with TRBD1 identical over 8 bases. V trimming: 5 bases; J trimming: 8 bases; junction bases outside the gene matches: 10. There are 14 residues in the CDR3. The germline CDR1 and CDR2 sequences are SEHNR and FQNEAQ (reference sequence). The CDR3 nucleotides are TGTGCCAGCAGCCTCAACCAGGGGGCGCGAGGCTACACCTTC. Translation: CASSLNQGARGYTF.

This clonotype was detected ten times or more. The chain recombines TRBV29-1 with TRBJ1-2; a possible D gene is TRBD1 (6 bases). Trimming shortened V by 5 bases and J by 9 bases, and 13 bases separated the two germline ends. The CDR3 sequence is 11 residues long. The germline V gene has CDR1 SQVTM and CDR2 ANQGSEA. This chain's CDR3 is CSVYLTGRYTF. The CDR3 DNA reads TGCAGCGTTTACCTGACAGGTCGCTACACCTTC.

This clonotype showed up many times. The chain carries TRBV12-3 or TRBV12-4 and TRBJ1-1; 7 nucleotides match TRBD1. This CDR3 has 14 residues. V dropped 5 bases and J dropped 1; count of bases not matched to a gene: 4. CDR3: CASSPWDRNTEAFF. CDR3 sequence (DNA): TGTGCCAGCAGTCCCTGGGACAGGAACACTGAAGCTTTCTTT.

This clonotype has ten or more counts. This rearrangement joins TRBV9 to TRBJ2-2; 7 bases map to TRBD2. The CDR3 consists of 15 residues. J was trimmed by 4 bases and V by 2 bases; bases with no gene match: 5. Germline V gene lookup returns CDR1 SGDLS and CDR2 YYNGEE. The CDR3 sequence is CASSVSAGLTGELFF. The CDR3 DNA is TGTGCCAGCAGCGTTTCAGCGGGGCTCACCGGGGAGCTGTTTTTT.

This clonotype appeared many times. Written as DNA, the CDR3 is TGTGCCAGCAGCCAAGTAACGACAGGGGGAGCTTTCTTT. The encoded protein is CASSQVTTGGAFF. The V gene is TRBV14, the J gene TRBJ1-1; 9 nucleotides align to TRBD1. The trim removed 1 base at V and 10 bases at J, leaving 4 bases unmatched. CDR1 is SGHDN, CDR2 FVKESK, per germline. The CDR3 is 13 amino acids.

This clonotype has a count of ten or more. The V and J genes are TRBV6-5 and TRBJ1-1; D gene ambiguous. V lost 6 bases and J 1 base, leaving 12 bases between the germline ends. Germline V CDR1 and CDR2: MNHEY, SVGAGI. The CDR3 contains 14 residues. CDR3 residues: CASRPLQKNTEAFF. The CDR3, as DNA: TGTGCCAGCAGACCCTTACAGAAGAACACTGAAGCTTTCTTT.

This clonotype was counted ten times or more. V usage is TRBV5-1 and J usage is TRBJ2-2; 10 nucleotides align to TRBD2. The CDR3 covers 17 residues. The V segment lost 3 bases and the J segment 4 bases; nucleotides outside the gene matches: 9. CDR1 SGHRS and CDR2 YFSETQ come from the germline V gene. Here the CDR3 DNA reads TGCGCCAGCAGCTCTTTGAGCGGGGGGGCCTCCACCGGGGAGCTGTTTTTT. Translated, it gives CASSSLSGGASTGELFF.

This clonotype was picked up many times. This chain uses TRBV20-1 with TRBJ2-7, with 11 bases lining up with TRBD2. The CDR3 covers 15 residues. CDR1 DFQATT and CDR2 SNEGSKA come from the germline V gene (reference sequence). V gave up 5 bases and J gave up 3 bases; unmatched junction bases: 9. CDR3 sequence reads: CSAVASGTSGYEQYF. As DNA, the CDR3 is TGCAGTGCTGTCGCCTCCGGGACTAGCGGCTACGAGCAGTACTTC.

In its sample, this clonotype was seen many times. The gene calls are TRBV24-1 and TRBJ2-3; D not certain. The CDR3 extends over 12 amino acids. The ends were cut back, 5 bases at V and 2 bases at J, with 4 bases in the middle. Germline lookup yields CDR1 KGHDR and CDR2 SFDVKD. The CDR3, as DNA: TGTGCCACCAGTGGCAACACAGATACGCAGTATTTT. This gives the protein CATSGNTDTQYF.

Ten or more counts support this clonotype. The chain recombines TRBV20-1 with TRBJ2-3, with 7 bases that match TRBD2. This CDR3 region has 16 residues. Germline CDR1 reads DFQATT; CDR2 reads SNEGSKA (reference sequence). V dropped 3 bases and J dropped 3; count of bases not matched to a gene: 12. The CDR3 spells CSARRVRLAGTDTQYF. The CDR3 DNA reads TGCAGTGCTAGGCGGGTACGACTAGCCGGTACAGATACGCAGTATTTT.

The chain employs TRBV5-1 and TRBJ2-7; 10 nucleotides align to TRBD2. The CDR3 totals 15 residues. The ends lost 4 bases at V and 2 bases at J; junction bases unmatched: 6. Germline CDR1 and CDR2: SGHRS and YFSETQ. CDR3 DNA sequence: TGCGCCAGCAGCCAGGGGACTAGCGAGACCTACGAGCAGTACTTC. It encodes CASSQGTSETYEQYF.

This clonotype was recorded at least ten times. J is TRBJ1-4 and V is TRBV5-1, with 8 bases matching TRBD1. The CDR3 consists of 13 residues. Unmatched junction bases numbered 5, after V lost 5 bases and J lost 8 bases. Germline CDR1 SGHRS, CDR2 YFSETQ. The CDR3 nucleotides read TGCGCCAGCAGGGGACAGGAAAGAGAAAAACTGTTTTTT. This sequence encodes CASRGQEREKLFF.